The T cell receptor (beta chain) described here comes from a study of identifying expanded T cells in peripheral blood. Sequenced by immunoSEQ multiplex PCR; TCRdb stores in-frame clones only, minus some. The data show 84,000 or so clones, around 91% seen once. Looked up from germline, CDR1 is MNHNS and CDR2 is SASEGT. Trimming removed 4 bases from V and 7 bases from J, with 20 bases in between. CDR3 size: 15 residues. This chain uses TRBV6-1 with TRBJ2-7; D might be TRBD2 (7 bases). The sequence came from a person aged 18-69 years in good health. The sample comprised blood. This chain's CDR3 is CASSGMLTGAGEQYF. The CDR3 DNA is TGTGCCAGCAGTGGGATGTTGACAGGAGCGGGGGAGCAGTACTTC.